Below are 2 T cell receptor beta chains sequenced from a single sample in a study of shared T cell receptors in the human thymus. The assay was immunoSEQ multiplex PCR, and TCRdb's table has in-frame clones only and misses some. The sample includes approximately 660,000 clones, approximately 88% of them seen just once. The sample was also linked to a second study, of human thymus T cells.

Input material: thymocytes. The receptors derive from a boy in the first two years of life with a congenital heart defect.

The V call is TRBV7-9, the J call TRBJ2-7; D perhaps matches TRBD1 (6 bases). Germline CDR1 and CDR2: SEHNR and FQNEAQ (reference sequence). This CDR3 has 11 residues. V was cut by 5 bases and J by 4 bases, with 6 bases left in between. The CDR3 protein is CASSDRYEQYF. In DNA, the CDR3 is TGTGCCAGCAGCGACAGGTACGAGCAGTACTTC.

V gene TRBV6-1 combines with J gene TRBJ2-1; TRBD1 aligns across 10 bases. V lost 4 bases to trimming and J lost 7 bases; unmatched junction nucleotides: 7. Germline assignment: CDR1 MNHNS and CDR2 SASEGT. The CDR3 length is 15 residues. The CDR3 spells CASSAAGQGMNEQFF. The DNA for the CDR3 is TGTGCCAGCAGTGCCGCGGGACAGGGGATGAATGAGCAGTTCTTC.